The rows below give T cell receptor beta chains drawn from one sample of a study of shared clonotypes between healthy human individuals. Some clones are missing from TCRdb's copy, which holds only in-frame ones; the method was immunoSEQ multiplex PCR. The data hold about 690,000 clones, with 90% observed a single time. Sequencing input: memory CD8+ T cells from PBMCs. The receptors derive from a man in his late teens or twenties in good health. Some clones in this sample may be carry-over from other donors' samples. CDR3s include the opening cysteine and the closing phenylalanine or tryptophan. D genes are given only for firm matches. Expanded clones get a size class; other rows say once, few or many, or leave the size out.

>TRBV14|TRBD1|NA|TRBJ2-5
CASSQTGGWEETQYF
TGTGCCAGCAGCCAGACAGGGGGTTGGGAGGAGACCCAGTACTTC
>TRBV16|TRBD1|NA|TRBJ2-7
CASSPSLGQGFHEQYF
TGTGCCAGCAGCCCCTCCCTAGGACAGGGTTTCCACGAGCAGTACTTC
>TRBV5-5|NA|many|TRBJ1-5
CASSPYGNSNQPQHF
TGTGCCAGCAGCCCTTACGGGAATAGCAATCAGCCCCAGCATTTT
>TRBV19|TRBD1|NA|TRBJ2-1
CASRDGTAQRSYNEQFF
TGTGCCAGTAGGGATGGGACAGCCCAAAGGTCCTACAATGAGCAGTTCTTC
>TRBV6-5|NA|NA|TRBJ1-1
CASSYSPGARAEAFF
TGTGCCAGCAGTTACTCGCCGGGGGCGCGGGCTGAAGCTTTCTTT
>TRBV27|NA|NA|TRBJ1-2
CASSLKSRGGGYTF
TGTGCCAGCAGTTTAAAGTCGAGGGGAGGTGGCTACACCTTC
>TRBV27|NA|NA|TRBJ2-7
CASAAGPGNEQYF
TGTGCCAGCGCTGCGGGACCGGGCAACGAGCAGTACTTC
>TRBV29-1|TRBD1|few|TRBJ1-2
CSVVQGHGYTF
TGCAGCGTTGTACAGGGGCATGGCTACACCTTC
>TRBV6-4|NA|NA|TRBJ2-2
CASSEGRQNTGELFF
TGTGCCAGCAGTGAGGGCAGACAGAACACCGGGGAGCTGTTTTTT
>TRBV9|TRBD1|NA|TRBJ2-7
CASSAMTGDEQYF
TGTGCCAGCAGCGCGATGACAGGGGACGAGCAGTACTTC